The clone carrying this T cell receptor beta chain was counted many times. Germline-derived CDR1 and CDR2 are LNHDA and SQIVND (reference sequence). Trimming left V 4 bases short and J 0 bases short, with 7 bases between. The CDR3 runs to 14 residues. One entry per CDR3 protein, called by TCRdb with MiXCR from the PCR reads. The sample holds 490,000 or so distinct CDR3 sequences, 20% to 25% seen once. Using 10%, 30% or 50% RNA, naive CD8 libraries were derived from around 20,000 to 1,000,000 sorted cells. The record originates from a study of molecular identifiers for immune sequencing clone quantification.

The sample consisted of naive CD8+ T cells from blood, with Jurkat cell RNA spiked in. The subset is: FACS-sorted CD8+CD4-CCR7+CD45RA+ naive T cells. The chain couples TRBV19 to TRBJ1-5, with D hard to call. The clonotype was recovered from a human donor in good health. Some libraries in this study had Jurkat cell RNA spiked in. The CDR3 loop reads CASSTEDSNQPQHF. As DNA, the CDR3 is TGTGCCAGTAGTACCGAGGATAGCAATCAGCCCCAGCATTTT.